These T cell receptor beta chains were read from a single sample in a study of blood T cell repertoires in COVID-19. TCRdb's table, derived via immunoSEQ multiplex PCR, lists solely in-frame clones and lacks some. The data contain fewer than 250,000 clones, about nine tenths of them seen just once; the ten biggest clones take up under 2%. Material: peripheral blood. All receptors derive from a woman aged 55-70 years who had recovered from COVID-19. CDR3s include the opening cysteine and the closing phenylalanine or tryptophan. A D gene is named only where the DNA matches it firmly. Some rows mark clone size as missing; the rest say once, few, many or name a class of expanded clone.

cdr3_aa	cdr3_nt	j_call	v_call	d_call	clone_size
CASSPTGFDTEAFF	TGTGCCAGCAGCCCGACAGGGTTTGACACTGAAGCTTTCTTT	TRBJ1-1	TRBV11-2	TRBD1	NA
CASSVANYGYTF	TGTGCCAGCAGCGTAGCTAACTATGGCTACACCTTC	TRBJ1-2	TRBV6-5	NA	NA
CASSLVRETQYF	TGTGCCAGCAGCTTAGTCAGGGAGACCCAGTACTTC	TRBJ2-5	TRBV11-2	NA	NA
CASSFTGPYGYTF	TGTGCCAGCAGCTTTACAGGGCCCTATGGCTACACCTTC	TRBJ1-2	TRBV11-2	NA	NA
CASSKETDTQYF	TGTGCCAGCAGCAAAGAGACAGATACGCAGTATTTT	TRBJ2-3	TRBV7-3	NA	NA
CASSLTYEVGNTIYF	TGTGCCAGCAGCTTAACCTACGAGGTCGGAAACACCATATATTTT	TRBJ1-3	TRBV7-9	NA	NA
CASSLRVLSPLHF	TGTGCCAGCAGCTTACGAGTCTTGTCACCCCTCCACTTT	TRBJ1-6	TRBV13	NA	few
CATSRDLSWTDTQYF	TGTGCCACCAGCAGAGATCTCAGTTGGACAGATACGCAGTATTTT	TRBJ2-3	TRBV15	NA	NA
CASSPLGALEKLFF	TGCGCCAGCAGCCCCCTGGGGGCTCTTGAAAAACTGTTTTTT	TRBJ1-4	TRBV4-3	NA	once
CASRSPGTRNIETQYF	TGTGCCAGCAGAAGTCCAGGGACACGGAATATTGAGACCCAGTACTTC	TRBJ2-5	TRBV27	NA	NA
CASSLSGTGNHEQYF	TGTGCTAGCAGCCTATCCGGGACAGGGAATCACGAGCAGTACTTC	TRBJ2-7	TRBV7-7	TRBD1	few
CASSLAMGQGLQETQYF	TGCGCCAGCAGCTTGGCCATGGGACAGGGATTACAAGAGACCCAGTACTTC	TRBJ2-5	TRBV5-1	TRBD1	NA
CASSVEGGIMNTEAFF	TGTGCCAGCAGCGTAGAGGGGGGGATTATGAACACTGAAGCTTTCTTT	TRBJ1-1	TRBV9	NA	once
CASGGRDEQYF	TGTGCCAGCGGCGGGAGGGACGAGCAGTACTTC	TRBJ2-7	TRBV3-1/TRBV3-2	TRBD2	NA
CASSQGETGMYGYTF	TGCGCCAGCAGCCAAGGGGAGACAGGGATGTATGGCTACACCTTC	TRBJ1-2	TRBV4-3	TRBD1	NA
CASSSDREIYEQYF	TGTGCCAGCAGCTCGGACAGGGAGATCTACGAGCAGTACTTC	TRBJ2-7	TRBV11-1	TRBD1	NA
CASSQMTGTSIFYEQYF	TGTGCCAGCAGCCAAATGACCGGGACTAGCATCTTCTACGAGCAGTACTTC	TRBJ2-7	TRBV5-6	TRBD2	NA
CASSLECPGKIYNSPLHF	TGTGCCAGCAGCTTAGAATGCCCGGGGAAGATTTATAATTCACCCCTCCACTTT	TRBJ1-6	TRBV11-3	NA	NA
CASSSGQAYGYTF	TGTGCCAGCAGCTCGGGACAGGCCTATGGCTACACCTTC	TRBJ1-2	TRBV7-2	TRBD1	NA
CASTPALGLAIPDTQYF	TGCGCCAGCACCCCCGCGCTAGGACTAGCTATCCCAGATACGCAGTATTTT	TRBJ2-3	TRBV5-1	TRBD2	NA
CASSTIAGDNEQFF	TGCGCCAGCAGCACTATAGCGGGGGACAATGAGCAGTTCTTC	TRBJ2-1	TRBV5-1	TRBD2	NA
CAISESRSNQPQHF	TGTGCCATCAGTGAGAGCCGAAGCAATCAGCCCCAGCATTTT	TRBJ1-5	TRBV10-3	NA	NA
CASRDWDSSNEKLFF	TGTGCCAGCAGAGATTGGGACTCCAGTAATGAAAAACTGTTTTTT	TRBJ1-4	TRBV2	NA	NA
CASSGGAIVHTEAFF	TGTGCCAGTAGTGGGGGGGCCATAGTTCACACTGAAGCTTTCTTT	TRBJ1-1	TRBV19	NA	NA
CASSPDRALGYTF	TGTGCCAGCAGCCCGGACAGGGCGCTTGGCTACACCTTC	TRBJ1-2	TRBV5-8	TRBD1	few
CASSFDRVSGYTF	TGTGCCAGCAGCTTCGACAGGGTCTCTGGCTACACCTTC	TRBJ1-2	TRBV11-2	TRBD1	NA
CASRGGDPYNEQFF	TGTGCCTCGAGAGGGGGGGACCCTTACAATGAGCAGTTCTTC	TRBJ2-1	TRBV6-4	NA	NA
CASSPPGGQSEYF	TGTGCCAGCTCACCCCCTGGGGGACAGAGCGAGTACTTC	TRBJ2-7	TRBV18	TRBD1	NA
CASSWTDLSGDYTF	TGTGCCAGCAGCTGGACAGACCTTTCAGGGGACTACACCTTC	TRBJ1-2	TRBV7-2	NA	NA
CASSLTGGGDEQYF	TGTGCCAGCAGCTTAACAGGGGGAGGGGACGAGCAGTACTTC	TRBJ2-7	TRBV11-1	NA	NA
CASEYMNTEAFF	TGTGCCAGCGAATACATGAACACTGAAGCTTTCTTT	TRBJ1-1	TRBV25-1	NA	NA
CASSIGTSGPYEQYF	TGTGCCAGTAGTATAGGGACTAGCGGTCCCTACGAGCAGTACTTC	TRBJ2-7	TRBV19	TRBD2	NA
CASSEAGWTQLRDTF	TGTGCCAGCAGTGAAGCGGGCTGGACTCAACTAAGGGACACCTTC	TRBJ1-2	TRBV6-1	NA	NA
CASSPSLSGYGYTF	TGCGCCAGCAGTCCATCCCTTTCCGGCTATGGCTACACCTTC	TRBJ1-2	TRBV4-3	NA	NA
CASISQGARNTEAFF	TGTGCCAGTATTTCCCAGGGGGCGCGAAACACTGAAGCTTTCTTT	TRBJ1-1	TRBV19	TRBD1	NA
CASRRDRGYYEQYF	TGTGCCAGCAGAAGGGACAGGGGGTACTACGAGCAGTACTTC	TRBJ2-7	TRBV6-5	TRBD1	NA
CASSQNRRTSYEQYF	TGTGCCAGCAGCCAGAACAGGCGTACGTCCTACGAGCAGTACTTC	TRBJ2-7	TRBV14	NA	NA
CASSQDRTSGYNEQFF	TGTGCCAGCAGCCAGGACAGGACTAGCGGATACAATGAGCAGTTCTTC	TRBJ2-1	TRBV3-1/TRBV3-2	TRBD2	NA
CASSAGGGETQYF	TGTGCCAGCAGTGCTGGAGGAGGAGAGACCCAGTACTTC	TRBJ2-5	TRBV28	NA	NA